The 32 T cell receptor beta chains below were found in one sample sequenced in a study of cytomegalovirus exposure and HLA in healthy donors. With 60 Vbeta and 13 Jbeta primers, the PCR was carried out. The assay was immunoSEQ multiplex PCR, and TCRdb's table has in-frame clones only and misses some. The data show over 120,000 clones, with 80% seen just once and about 2.4% held by the top ten. Sequencing input: PBMCs. The source is a man in his fifties in good health and CMV-seronegative.

This chain connects TRBV30 to TRBJ2-3; 9 bases match TRBD2. V lost 4 bases to trimming and J lost 3 bases; unmatched junction nucleotides: 2. Germline values: CDR1 GTSNPN, CDR2 SVGIG (reference sequence). This CDR3 is built from 13 residues. The CDR3 reads CAWNLAGTDTQYF. Written as DNA, the CDR3 is TGTGCCTGGAATCTAGCGGGAACAGATACGCAGTATTTT.

The chain is built from TRBV9 and TRBJ2-5, with 7 bases matching TRBD2. The DNA matches TRBJ2-7 better at its end, which makes the J call doubtful. This CDR3 comprises 15 residues. Germline CDR1 and CDR2: SGDLS and YYNGEE. This CDR3 reads CASSSQPGGSYEQYF. The CDR3 nucleotides are TGTGCCAGCAGCTCCCAGCCGGGGGGCTCCTACGAGCAGTACTTC.

This sequence joins TRBV18 and TRBJ1-3; 8 bases align to TRBD1. Looked up from germline, CDR1 is KGHSH and CDR2 is LQKENI. The CDR3 is 14 amino acids. The J segment lost 4 bases and the V segment lost 5 bases, leaving 4 bases of the junction unmatched. As DNA, the CDR3 is TGTGCCAGCTCAACGACAGGGGACGGAAACACCATATATTTT. Protein sequence: CASSTTGDGNTIYF. The full variable domain, completed using reference TRBV18 and TRBJ1-3, is NAGVMQNPRHLVRRRGQEARLRCSPMKGHSHVYWYRQLPEEGLKFMVYLQKENIIDESGMPKERFSAEFPKEGPSILRIQQVVRGDSAAYFCASSTTGDGNTIYFGEGSWLTVV.

The chain links TRBV9 to TRBJ1-3; D possibly corresponds to TRBD1 (6 bases). Trimming left V 4 bases short and J 3 bases short, with 14 bases between. Germline V gene sequence: CDR1 SGDLS, CDR2 YYNGEE. The CDR3 is made up of 15 amino acids. The CDR3 protein is CASSNGQTFGNTIYF. The CDR3 bases are TGTGCCAGCAGCAACGGACAGACTTTTGGAAACACCATATATTTT.

This chain links TRBV12-5 with TRBJ2-7, with D possibly matching TRBD2 (6 bases). Germline V gene sequence: CDR1 LGHNT, CDR2 FRNRAP. V was shortened by 3 bases and J by 5 bases, with 20 bases between the two germline ends. CDR3 size: 16 residues. CDR3 sequence: CASGFHLPGVDNEQYF. Here the CDR3 DNA reads TGTGCTAGTGGTTTCCACCTCCCGGGGGTTGACAACGAGCAGTACTTC.

J is TRBJ1-5 and V is TRBV27, with no clear D. With 2 bases removed from V and 2 bases from J, the gap between germline ends came to 10 bases. Per germline, CDR1 MNHEY and CDR2 SMNVEV (reference sequence). This CDR3 spans 15 amino acids. In DNA form, the CDR3 reads TGTGCCAGCAGTTTAACGAAAGCGGGCAATCAGCCCCAGCATTTT. As protein: CASSLTKAGNQPQHF.

This clone was seen a few times. The V and J genes are TRBV5-1 and TRBJ1-4; tentatively, D is TRBD1 (5 bases). The germline CDR1 and CDR2 sequences are SGHRS and YFSETQ. V lost 1 base to trimming and J lost 7 bases, with 14 bases between them. CDR3 length: 15 amino acids. The CDR3: CASSLIGGESEKLFF. CDR3 sequence (DNA): TGCGCCAGCAGCTTGATTGGAGGGGAGAGTGAAAAACTGTTTTTT.

The V and J genes are TRBV19 and TRBJ1-1; no clear D gene. V was shortened by 3 bases and J by 4 bases, with 15 bases between the two germline ends. CDR3 length: 15 amino acids. Germline V gene sequence: CDR1 LNHDA, CDR2 SQIVND (reference sequence). CDR3 in DNA: TGTGCCAGTAGTATCCCCCGGGTCGCTGGCACTGAAGCTTTCTTT. This translates into CASSIPRVAGTEAFF.

V gene TRBV9 combines with J gene TRBJ2-7; 10 nucleotides line up with TRBD1. CDR1 SGDLS and CDR2 YYNGEE come from the germline V gene. This CDR3 contains 15 residues. Unmatched junction bases numbered 11, after V lost 6 bases and J lost 5 bases. The CDR3 region is CASNPGQGLSNEQYF. DNA for the CDR3: TGTGCCAGCAACCCGGGACAGGGGCTAAGCAACGAGCAGTACTTC.

This clone was observed a handful of times. The chain combines TRBV6-1 with TRBJ2-3; 8 nucleotides agree with TRBD2. Losses at the gene ends were 3 bases for V and 1 base for J; bases not matched to a gene: 6. Germline assignment: CDR1 MNHNS and CDR2 SASEGT. The CDR3 loop spans 16 amino acids. The CDR3 region is CASSDLRRGGTDTQYF. The CDR3 DNA follows: TGTGCCAGCAGTGATCTTAGGCGGGGGGGCACAGATACGCAGTATTTT.

V is TRBV6-1 and J is TRBJ1-1; D call uncertain. Germline values: CDR1 MNHNS, CDR2 SASEGT. The CDR3 has 11 amino acids. V gave up 4 bases and J gave up 4 bases, with 4 bases separating them. CDR3: CASSGSTEAFF. For the CDR3, the DNA is TGTGCCAGCAGTGGGAGCACTGAAGCTTTCTTT.

The genes are TRBV18 and TRBJ2-3, with no clear D. CDR3 length equals 14 residues. V was shortened by 6 bases and J by 2 bases, with 12 bases between the two germline ends. Germline V lookup: CDR1 KGHSH, CDR2 LQKENI. CDR3: CASSPDSFTDTQYF. The CDR3 region has the DNA TGTGCCAGCTCTCCCGACTCTTTCACAGATACGCAGTATTTT.

The gene calls are TRBV5-6 and TRBJ1-5; no clear D. With 3 bases removed from V and 2 bases from J, the gap between germline ends came to 12 bases. The CDR3 consists of 15 residues. CDR1 and CDR2 from the germline V gene are SGHDT and YYEEEE. CDR3: CASSSSPRGNQPQHF. Here the CDR3 DNA reads TGTGCCAGCAGCTCTTCCCCTCGGGGCAATCAGCCCCAGCATTTT.

This clone appeared a few times. The chain combines TRBV18 with TRBJ2-7; 9 bases agree with TRBD1. Losses at the gene ends were 3 bases for V and 4 bases for J; bases not matched to a gene: 7. This CDR3 has 15 amino acids. Germline V CDR1 and CDR2: KGHSH, LQKENI. The DNA for the CDR3 is TGTGCCAGCTCACCTCCGGGGACAGGGAATTACGAGCAGTACTTC. Translating gives CASSPPGTGNYEQYF.

The rearrangement uses TRBV5-6 and TRBJ1-4; possibly TRBD1 for D (6 bases). The CDR3 contains 14 residues. V lost 4 bases, J lost 0 bases, and 7 bases lay in between. Germline V CDR1 and CDR2: SGHDT, YYEEEE. The CDR3 sequence is CASSPGATNEKLFF. CDR3 coding DNA: TGTGCCAGCAGCCCAGGGGCAACTAATGAAAAACTGTTTTTT.

V is TRBV5-6 and J is TRBJ2-1; possibly TRBD2 for D (6 bases). The CDR3 runs to 16 residues. Between the trimmed V and J ends, which lost 0 bases and 0 bases, there was a span of 10 bases. The germline V gene has CDR1 SGHDT and CDR2 YYEEEE. The CDR3 nucleotides are TGTGCCAGCAGCTTGGCCGGTAGCGGCTCCTACAATGAGCAGTTCTTC. It specifies CASSLAGSGSYNEQFF.

The chain combines TRBV6-5 with TRBJ2-2; 7 nucleotides agree with TRBD2. Germline values: CDR1 MNHEY, CDR2 SVGAGI. V lost 2 bases, J lost 7 bases, and 1 base stayed unmatched. The CDR3 runs to 13 residues. The CDR3 reads CASSYASGGELFF. CDR3 DNA: TGTGCCAGCAGTTACGCTAGCGGCGGGGAGCTGTTTTTT.

This chain uses TRBV28 with TRBJ2-4, with D possibly matching TRBD2 (5 bases). The CDR3 loop spans 16 amino acids. Trimming took 8 bases from V and 0 from J, leaving 17 bases between them. Germline V gene data show CDR1 as MDHEN and CDR2 as SYDVKM. The CDR3 DNA follows: TGTGCCAGCGGACGCTCGGGATCGGTAGCCAAAAACATTCAGTACTTC. As protein: CASGRSGSVAKNIQYF.

The genes are TRBV4-1 and TRBJ2-5; D unclear. The CDR3 spans 16 residues. The ends were cut back, 0 bases at V and 1 base at J, with 12 bases in the middle. Germline loops: CDR1 MGHRA, CDR2 YSYEKL. CDR3 DNA sequence: TGCGCCAGCAGCCAAGATATCGTCGGGTTCCAAGAGACCCAGTACTTC. Translation gives CASSQDIVGFQETQYF.

This clone was observed once. The chain employs TRBV30 and TRBJ1-2, with D possibly matching TRBD1 (6 bases). The CDR3 is made up of 14 amino acids. In germline, CDR1 is GTSNPN, CDR2 SVGIG (reference sequence). Trimming took 1 base from V and 5 from J, leaving 14 bases between them. The CDR3 DNA reads as TGTGCCTGGAGTGCACAGGGTTCACGGTATGGCTACACCTTC. Translated, it gives CAWSAQGSRYGYTF.

This clone showed up just once. The genes are TRBV27 and TRBJ1-1, with 7 positions matching TRBD1. The V gene's germline CDR1 is MNHEY and CDR2 SMNVEV (reference sequence). The CDR3 contains 15 residues. V was pared by 5 bases and J by 1 base, with 7 bases of the junction left unmatched. The CDR3 loop is CASSGYRGGNTEAFF. The CDR3 coding sequence is TGTGCCAGCAGTGGATACAGGGGTGGGAACACTGAAGCTTTCTTT.

The V gene is TRBV11-1, the J gene TRBJ2-1; 9 nucleotides match TRBD1. The junction had 8 bases not matched to a gene; V was cut back by 0 bases and J by 8 bases. This CDR3 region has 16 residues. In germline, CDR1 is SGHAT, CDR2 FQDESV (reference sequence). CDR3 DNA: TGTGCCAGCAGCTTAGCCCGTACAGGGGGCCGGGATGAGCAGTTCTTC. Its protein is CASSLARTGGRDEQFF.

The gene calls are TRBV11-3 and TRBJ2-3; unclear D gene. Germline V gives CDR1 SGHNT, CDR2 YENEEA. Between the trimmed V and J ends, which lost 6 bases and 4 bases, there was a span of 8 bases. The CDR3 contains 12 residues. The CDR3 loop reads CASSQVADTQYF. DNA for the CDR3: TGTGCCAGCAGTCAAGTAGCAGATACGCAGTATTTT. Looking up the rest from reference TRBV11-3 and TRBJ2-3 gives the full variable domain: EAGVVQSPRYKIIEKKQPVAFWCNPISGHNTLYWYLQNLGQGPELLIRYENEEAVDDSQLPKDRFSAERLKGVDSTLKIQPAELGDSAVYLCASSQVADTQYFGPGTRLTVL.

The chain uses TRBV30 and TRBJ1-5; 11 bases align to TRBD1. This CDR3 has 16 amino acids. Germline V CDR1 and CDR2: GTSNPN, SVGIG (reference sequence). V lost 1 base to trimming and J lost 7 bases; unmatched junction nucleotides: 9. The chain's CDR3 is CAWSGERTGGLQPQHF. Written as DNA, the CDR3 is TGTGCCTGGAGTGGGGAGAGGACAGGGGGCTTGCAGCCCCAGCATTTT.

J is TRBJ2-1 and V is TRBV27; TRBD1 agrees at 12 bases. CDR1 is MNHEY, CDR2 SMNVEV, per germline (reference sequence). Trimming removed 5 bases from V and 6 bases from J; junction bases left unmatched: 11. The CDR3 covers 17 residues. CDR3: CASSDGGQGAGINEQFF. DNA of the CDR3: TGTGCCAGCAGTGATGGGGGACAGGGGGCGGGGATCAATGAGCAGTTCTTC.

The sample holds a few counts of this clone. This chain uses TRBV6-5 with TRBJ1-6; 10 bases line up with TRBD1. Trimming removed 6 bases from V and 9 bases from J; junction bases left unmatched: 8. The CDR3 covers 15 residues. Germline V gene lookup returns CDR1 MNHEY and CDR2 SVGAGI. The chain's CDR3 is CASSRGTGESSPLHF. The CDR3 nucleotides read TGTGCCAGCAGCAGGGGGACAGGGGAGAGTTCACCCCTCCACTTT.

The J gene is TRBJ2-7, the V gene TRBV7-9; tentatively, D is TRBD1 (6 bases). CDR3 length: 14 residues. Trimming took 4 bases from V and 1 from J, leaving 11 bases between them. Germline V lookup: CDR1 SEHNR, CDR2 FQNEAQ (reference sequence). CDR3 nucleotides: TGTGCCAGCAGCTCTATCACAGGGTCCTACGAGCAGTACTTC. Its protein is CASSSITGSYEQYF. The complete variable domain, with remaining parts taken from reference TRBV7-9 and TRBJ2-7, reads DTGVSQNPRHKITKRGQNVTFRCDPISEHNRLYWYRQTLGQGPEFLTYFQNEAQLEKSRLLSDRFSAERPKGSFSTLEIQRTEQGDSAMYLCASSSITGSYEQYFGPGTRLTVT.

V gene TRBV5-1 combines with J gene TRBJ2-3; 15 bases are shared with TRBD2. Trimming cost V 4 bases and J 3 bases; bases outside gene matches: 9. In germline, CDR1 is SGHRS, CDR2 YFSETQ. The CDR3 has 18 residues. CDR3 DNA sequence: TGCGCCAGCAGCCGTGGACTAGCGGGAGGGATACCAACAGATACGCAGTATTTT. Protein: CASSRGLAGGIPTDTQYF. The whole variable domain, filled in from reference TRBV5-1 and TRBJ2-3, reads KAGVTQTPRYLIKTRGQQVTLSCSPISGHRSVSWYQQTPGQGLQFLFEYFSETQRNKGNFPGRFSGRQFSNSRSEMNVSTLELGDSALYLCASSRGLAGGIPTDTQYFGPGTRLTVL.

This chain links TRBV30 with TRBJ2-1; TRBD2 aligns across 7 bases. V lost 0 bases and J lost 9; bases outside the gene matches: 8. CDR1 is GTSNPN, CDR2 SVGIG, per germline (reference sequence). The CDR3 spans 14 residues. The CDR3 DNA reads as TGTGCCTGGAGTGTGCGGCTAGCGGAGCCTGAGCAGTTCTTC. It codes for CAWSVRLAEPEQFF.

The chain combines TRBV6-1 with TRBJ1-2, with 8 bases that match TRBD1. This CDR3 is built from 13 residues. Germline-derived CDR1 and CDR2 are MNHNS and SASEGT. V shed 4 bases and J 7 bases; nucleotides not matched to a gene: 5. CDR3 sequence (DNA): TGTGCCAGCAGTGGGGACAGGCCTAGTGGCTACACCTTC. This codes for CASSGDRPSGYTF.

This chain uses TRBV4-1 with TRBJ2-2, with D possibly being TRBD2 (5 bases). V dropped 1 base and J dropped 0 bases, with 6 bases sitting between them. Germline CDR1 and CDR2: MGHRA and YSYEKL. The CDR3 has 15 residues. CDR3 DNA sequence: TGCGCCAGCAGCCAAGTACTAGCGAACACCGGGGAGCTGTTTTTT. This translates into CASSQVLANTGELFF.

This clone has a single count. One junction end disagrees with the germline gene, perhaps due to a read error. The chain links TRBV6-5 to TRBJ1-2; TRBD1 might be the D (5 bases). The germline V gene encodes CDR1 MNHEY and CDR2 SVGAGI. The CDR3 consists of 15 residues. The CDR3 here is CASSRSRPAGYGCTF. The DNA for the CDR3 is TGTGCCAGCTCTAGATCGAGACCCGCAGGGTATGGCTGCACCTTC.